Presented here are 14 T cell receptor beta chains from one specimen sequenced in a study of blood T cells in healthy people across ages. A sample-barcoded 5' primer and a J-beta primer mix were used in a second PCR of roughly 7 to 11 cycles. One entry per CDR3 protein results from TCRdb running MiXCR on the 5' RACE reads. The sample includes 1.6 million or so distinct CDR3 sequences, 34% seen only once; the top ten take around 11%. The sample comprised blood. The receptors originated from a woman in her twenties or thirties in good health.

This clonotype has only a few counts. The V call is TRBV4-2, the J call TRBJ2-7, with 9 bases matching TRBD2. The germline CDR1 and CDR2 sequences are LGHNA and YNFKEQ. The V gene end was trimmed by 0 bases and the J gene end by 6 bases; junction bases not matched to a gene: 9. This CDR3 has 16 residues. CDR3 nucleotides: TGTGCCAGCAGCCAAGATTCCGGCGGGAGGGGTGCCGAGCAGTACTTC. This encodes CASSQDSGGRGAEQYF.

This clonotype showed up just a few times. The chain joins TRBV15 to TRBJ1-4; TRBD1 aligns across 7 bases. Trimming removed 5 bases from V and 7 bases from J; junction bases left unmatched: 10. There are 15 residues in the CDR3. Looked up from germline, CDR1 is LNHNV and CDR2 is YYDKDF (reference sequence). CDR3 DNA: TGTGCCACCAGCCGGGGGGACAGAGGAGCTGAAAAACTGTTTTTT. Protein sequence: CATSRGDRGAEKLFF. The whole variable domain, filled in from reference TRBV15 and TRBJ1-4, reads DAMVIQNPRYQVTQFGKPVTLSCSQTLNHNVMYWYQQKSSQAPKLLFHYYDKDFNNEADTPDNFQSRRPNTSFCFLDIRSPGLGDTAMYLCATSRGDRGAEKLFFGSGTQLSVL.

As for this clonotype: Mismatch with germline at one junction end may stem from a read error. V and J are TRBV6-1 and TRBJ1-2; no clear D gene. The CDR3 runs 13 residues. CDR1 is MNHNS, CDR2 SASEGT, per germline. CDR3 bases: TGTGCCAACAGTGAAATGTGGTACCATGGCTACACCTTC. Residues: CANSEMWYHGYTF.

This clonotype was observed many times. V and J are TRBV20-1 and TRBJ2-3, with TRBD2 identical over 9 bases. Losses at the gene ends were 1 base for V and 4 bases for J; bases not matched to a gene: 3. This CDR3 is built from 14 residues. Per germline, CDR1 DFQATT and CDR2 SNEGSKA (reference sequence). In DNA form, the CDR3 reads TGCAGTGCTAGAGTCGCTAGCGGGGCAGATACGCAGTATTTT. Residues: CSARVASGADTQYF.

This clonotype has a handful of counts. V usage is TRBV15 and J usage is TRBJ2-1; D not resolved. The CDR3 extends over 11 amino acids. Germline V gene sequence: CDR1 LNHNV, CDR2 YYDKDF (reference sequence). With 2 bases removed from V and 8 bases from J, the gap between germline ends came to 4 bases. The CDR3 is CATSRLDEQFF. The CDR3 DNA follows: TGTGCCACCAGCAGATTGGATGAGCAGTTCTTC.

This clonotype has a count of ten or more. This chain links TRBV12-3 or TRBV12-4 with TRBJ2-5, with D uncertain. V dropped 6 bases and J dropped 4 bases, with 12 bases sitting between them. The CDR3 runs 13 residues. Here the CDR3 reads CASSQRPLETQYF. CDR3 bases: TGTGCCAGCAGCCAAAGACCCCTAGAGACCCAGTACTTC.

The chain has TRBV9 and TRBJ1-3; unclear D gene. Trimming left V 0 bases short and J 2 bases short, with 9 bases between. Germline V gene data show CDR1 as SGDLS and CDR2 as YYNGEE. This CDR3 contains 15 residues. CDR3: CASSVEDLPGNTIYF. The CDR3 DNA reads TGTGCCAGCAGCGTAGAAGACCTCCCTGGAAACACCATATATTTT. Combining the CDR3 with reference TRBV9 and TRBJ1-3 gives the whole variable domain DSGVTQTPKHLITATGQRVTLRCSPRSGDLSVYWYQQSLDQGLQFLIQYYNGEERAKGNILERFSAQQFPDLHSELNLSSLELGDSALYFCASSVEDLPGNTIYFGEGSWLTVV.

On this clonotype itself: An end of the junction does not agree with germline; a read error may underlie this. The chain uses TRBV7-9 and TRBJ2-1, with 8 positions matching TRBD2. CDR1 SEHNR and CDR2 FQNEAQ come from the germline V gene (reference sequence). CDR3 length equals 16 residues. CDR3 in amino acids: CASSLASGGSYDEQFF. The CDR3 DNA sequence: TGTGCCAGCAGCTTAGCGAGCGGGGGCTCCTACGATGAGCAGTTCTTC.

This clonotype was seen only a few times. The chain combines TRBV4-2 with TRBJ1-2; TRBD1 aligns across 9 bases. This CDR3 contains 18 residues. The J segment lost 2 bases and the V segment lost 1 base, leaving 11 bases of the junction unmatched. Looked up from germline, CDR1 is LGHNA and CDR2 is YNFKEQ. The DNA for the CDR3 is TGTGCCAGCAGCCAAGCGGTGGGGGGACAGGGCGGAAACTATGGCTACACCTTC. Amino acids: CASSQAVGGQGGNYGYTF.

The chain has TRBV7-3 and TRBJ2-1; 7 bases line up with TRBD2. CDR3 length: 16 residues. Germline V gene lookup returns CDR1 SGHTA and CDR2 FQGTGA. J lost 1 base, V lost 6 bases, and 9 bases had no gene match. CDR3 amino acids: CASSPGGRESYNEQFF. CDR3 in DNA: TGTGCCAGCAGTCCAGGTGGGCGGGAGTCCTACAATGAGCAGTTCTTC. Filled out from reference TRBV7-3 and TRBJ2-1, the complete variable domain reads GAGVSQTPSNKVTEKGKYVELRCDPISGHTALYWYRQSLGQGPEFLIYFQGTGAADDSGLPNDRFFAVRPEGSVSTLKIQRTERGDSAVYLCASSPGGRESYNEQFFGPGTRLTVL.

There are a few counts of this clonotype. The chain carries TRBV20-1 and TRBJ2-5, with TRBD1 as a possible D gene (6 bases). Germline CDR1 reads DFQATT; CDR2 reads SNEGSKA (reference sequence). Deletions cut 3 bases from V and 4 bases from J, with 15 bases between. The CDR3 is 14 residues long. The CDR3 region has the DNA TGCAGTGCTAGCAGAACAGGGTTGGGAGAGACCCAGTACTTC. Protein: CSASRTGLGETQYF.

The chain links TRBV2 to TRBJ1-2; tentative D call: TRBD1 (6 bases). The germline gives CDR1 SNHLY, CDR2 FYNNEI. The CDR3 consists of 13 residues. Trimming shortened V by 7 bases and J by 6 bases, and 15 bases separated the two germline ends. The CDR3 sequence is CASTETGKDGYTF. DNA of the CDR3: TGTGCCAGCACCGAAACAGGGAAGGATGGCTACACCTTC.

This clonotype came up many times. The rearrangement uses TRBV5-6 and TRBJ2-1, with 9 bases that match TRBD2. Germline CDR1 reads SGHDT; CDR2 reads YYEEEE. The CDR3 consists of 13 residues. After removal of 3 bases from V and 10 bases from J, the junction contained 5 bases not matched to a gene. CDR3 DNA: TGTGCCAGCAGCTCAACCAGCGGGAGGGAGCAGTTCTTC. This sequence encodes CASSSTSGREQFF. Combining the CDR3 with reference TRBV5-6 and TRBJ2-1 gives the whole variable domain DAGVTQSPTHLIKTRGQQVTLRCSPKSGHDTVSWYQQALGQGPQFIFQYYEEEERQRGNFPDRFSGHQFPNYSSELNVNALLLGDSALYLCASSSTSGREQFFGPGTRLTVL.

Written as DNA, the CDR3 is TGCGCCAGCAGCCAAGATAGACAGGGAGGTACTAACTATGGCTACACCTTC. Its protein is CASSQDRQGGTNYGYTF. The chain employs TRBV4-1 and TRBJ1-2, with 7 bases aligning to TRBD1. Unmatched junction bases numbered 7, after V lost 0 bases and J lost 0 bases. In germline, CDR1 is MGHRA, CDR2 YSYEKL. The CDR3 sequence is 17 residues long.